The rows below give T cell receptor beta chains drawn from one sample of a study of T-cell reconstitution after alpha-beta-depleted transplantation in children. One entry per CDR3 protein, called by TCRdb with MiXCR from the PCR reads. The sample lists around 440,000 distinct CDR3 sequences, around 15% occurring once. The material was PBMCs, mostly from graft donor cells, obtained 360 days after TCRalphabeta/CD19-depleted stem cell transplant. The receptors shown here come from a boy under two years old who had a stem cell transplant for Wiskott-Aldrich syndrome, so the T cells may come from the graft donor. Both conserved end residues are part of each CDR3. D genes are given only for firm matches. Size is omitted from some rows. Given values are once, few, many or a class for expanded clones.

>TRBV18|-|-|TRBJ2-7
TGTGCCAGCTCACCACTAGGGGGAACTCCCTACGAGCAGTACTTC
CASSPLGGTPYEQYF
>TRBV7-9|TRBD2|many|TRBJ2-5
TGCGCCAGCAGCCTGGGACTAGAAGAGACCCAGTACTTC
CASSLGLEETQYF
>TRBV28|-|few|TRBJ2-3
TGTGCCAGCGGGCCAGATACGCAGTATTTT
CASGPDTQYF
>TRBV20-1|-|-|TRBJ2-5
TGCAGTGCCGAAGGGGGCCAGCGGGGACTACAAGAGACCCAGTACTTC
CSAEGGQRGLQETQYF
>TRBV12-3/TRBV12-4|-|few|TRBJ2-5
TGTGCCAGCAGTTACGTGGGGGCCCGGGAGACCCAGTACTTC
CASSYVGARETQYF
>TRBV4-3|-|few|TRBJ1-6
TGCGCCAGCAGCCAAGATCCAACAGGTTCACCCCTCCACTTT
CASSQDPTGSPLHF
>TRBV11-2|-|-|TRBJ2-2
TGTGCCAGCAGCTTAGCACCTGAGGGGCCCGGGGAGCTGTTTTTT
CASSLAPEGPGELFF
>TRBV7-9|TRBD1|-|TRBJ2-7
TGTGCCAGCACCTCTAAATTGACAGGGGACGAGCAGTACTTC
CASTSKLTGDEQYF
>TRBV7-5|-|-|TRBJ2-2
-
CISVPEANTGFNTGELFF
>TRBV12-3/TRBV12-4|-|many|TRBJ2-1
TGTGCCAGCAGTTTAAGGACAGTCTCCTACAATGAGCAGTTCTTC
CASSLRTVSYNEQFF
>TRBV12-3/TRBV12-4|TRBD1|-|TRBJ2-7
TGTGCCAGCACCCCGGGACAGGGGAAACGCTACGAGCAGTACTTC
CASTPGQGKRYEQYF
>TRBV15|-|-|TRBJ1-1
TGTGCCACCAGCAGAGGGGTTACCATGAACACTGAAGCTTTCTTT
CATSRGVTMNTEAFF
>TRBV7-2|-|-|TRBJ2-1
TGTGCCAGCAGTCATCGACCCCGCAATGAGCAGTTCTTC
CASSHRPRNEQFF
>TRBV30|-|few|TRBJ2-5
TGTGCCTGGAGTATTGGATTTCGGGGGCCCCCCCAAGAGACCCAGTACTTC
CAWSIGFRGPPQETQYF
>TRBV6-1|TRBD2|-|TRBJ2-1
TGTGCCAGCAGAGGCTGGACTAGCGGGGCAAATGAGCAGTTCTTC
CASRGWTSGANEQFF
>TRBV9|-|few|TRBJ1-6
TGTGCCAGCCGGAGCTCCTATAATTCACCCCTCCACTTT
CASRSSYNSPLHF
>TRBV28|-|-|TRBJ2-5
TGTGCCAGCAGACAACCGGGCGCAGGCCAAGAGACCCAGTACTTC
CASRQPGAGQETQYF
>TRBV5-1|TRBD2|-|TRBJ2-1
TGCGCCAGCAGCTTTGGACTAGCGGGAGCGGATTACAATGAGCAGTTCTTC
CASSFGLAGADYNEQFF
>TRBV12-3/TRBV12-4|TRBD2|-|TRBJ2-1
TGTGCCAGCACCCTCGGGACTACAAACAATGAGCAGTTCTTC
CASTLGTTNNEQFF
>TRBV4-1|-|-|TRBJ2-5
TGCGCCAGCAGCCTACAACCCACTAAAAGCGGCGGCGGAGAGACCCAGTACTTC
CASSLQPTKSGGGETQYF
>TRBV27|-|-|TRBJ2-7
TGTGCCAGCAACAGTCTGGGCTCCTACGAGCAGTACTTC
CASNSLGSYEQYF
>TRBV12-3/TRBV12-4|-|-|TRBJ1-2
TGTGCCAGCAGTCACTCCGACGCGGGAGCTAACTATGGCTACACCTTC
CASSHSDAGANYGYTF
>TRBV20-1|TRBD1|few|TRBJ1-2
TGCAGTGCTGCCAGGGACAGCGGCTACACCTTC
CSAARDSGYTF
>TRBV20-1|TRBD2|-|TRBJ2-1
TGCAGCCTAGCGGCCCACAATGAGCAGTTCTTC
CSLAAHNEQFF
>TRBV30|-|-|TRBJ2-7
TGTGCCTGGAGTGTAATGTTCCTATCCGAGCAGTACTTC
CAWSVMFLSEQYF
>TRBV5-6|-|-|TRBJ2-3
TGTGCCAGCAGCTTGTCGTGGCTAGCCGGGAATACGCAGTATTTT
CASSLSWLAGNTQYF
>TRBV11-2|TRBD2|-|TRBJ2-1
TGTGCCAGCAGCCCGGGACTAGACAATGAGCAGTTCTTC
CASSPGLDNEQFF
>TRBV18|TRBD1|few|TRBJ2-5
TGTGCCAGCTCACCTCGGACAGGGAGAGAGACCCAGTACTTC
CASSPRTGRETQYF
>TRBV12-3/TRBV12-4|-|many|TRBJ2-5
TGTGCCAGCAGTTTCCTCGGAGAGACCCAGTACTTC
CASSFLGETQYF
>TRBV12-3/TRBV12-4|-|few|TRBJ2-2
TGTGCCAGCAGTTTCCTCCCCGGCGGGGAGCTGTTTTTT
CASSFLPGGELFF
>TRBV2|-|few|TRBJ2-6
TGTGCCAGCAGTCAACAGGTTCCCTCTGGGGCCAACGTCCTGACTTTC
CASSQQVPSGANVLTF
>TRBV20-1|-|few|TRBJ1-2
TGCAGTGCTATTCGCGGTTCCAGGTTGTCTGGCTACACCTTC
CSAIRGSRLSGYTF
>TRBV18|TRBD2|-|TRBJ2-7
TGTGCCAGCTCACCCCTGGCGGGGGACCAGGGCTACGAGCAGTACTTC
CASSPLAGDQGYEQYF
>TRBV29-1|-|-|TRBJ2-5
TGCAGCGTTACGGGGCGGTTCCAAGAGACCCAGTACTTC
CSVTGRFQETQYF
>TRBV7-9|TRBD1|few|TRBJ2-7
TGTGCCAGCAGCTTAGCCCCCGGGACAGGGATTACTCGCGAGCAGTACTTC
CASSLAPGTGITREQYF
>TRBV19|-|-|TRBJ2-1
TGTGCCAGTAAGCAGGGGCCCTACAATGAGCAGTTCTTC
CASKQGPYNEQFF
>TRBV27|-|-|TRBJ2-1
TGTGCCAGCAGTCGTGACTTATGGAGCTCCTACAATGAGCAGTTCTTC
CASSRDLWSSYNEQFF
>TRBV6-5|-|few|TRBJ2-3
TGTGCCAGCAGTTATTCGGGAAGGCCAGATACGCAGTATTTT
CASSYSGRPDTQYF
>TRBV20-1|TRBD2|-|TRBJ2-1
TGCAGTGCCCAGACTAGCGATGAGCAGTTCTTC
CSAQTSDEQFF
>TRBV20-1|TRBD2|few|TRBJ2-7
TGCAGTGCTAGAGATCAGGGAGGGTACTACGAGCAGTACTTC
CSARDQGGYYEQYF
>TRBV7-9|-|few|TRBJ2-7
TGTGCCAGCAGTAAGGGGGGCGTTGGCTACGAGCAGTACTTC
CASSKGGVGYEQYF
>TRBV7-8|-|-|TRBJ2-7
TGTGCCAGCAGCCCCAGGACTATGGGCTACGAGCAGTACTTC
CASSPRTMGYEQYF
>TRBV12-3/TRBV12-4|-|few|TRBJ1-2
TGTGCCAGCAGTTTAGCGCTTGGACAGACTACCTATGGCTACACCTTC
CASSLALGQTTYGYTF
>TRBV4-3|-|-|TRBJ2-1
TGCGCCAGCAGCCCCGGGAGTTTTAACTATAATGAGCAGTTCTTC
CASSPGSFNYNEQFF
>TRBV7-2|-|few|TRBJ2-4
TGTGCCAGCAATTCCGGACCGCCCGGATCTCTAATTCAGTACTTC
CASNSGPPGSLIQYF
>TRBV6-5|TRBD1|-|TRBJ1-2
TGTGCCAGCAGTTACTTGAACAGGGGAGGCTACACCTTC
CASSYLNRGGYTF
>TRBV6-1|-|few|TRBJ2-7
TGTGCCAGCTCAAGGGGGGCCGACAGCTCCTACGAGCAGTACTTC
CASSRGADSSYEQYF
>TRBV20-1|-|few|TRBJ2-4
TGCAGTGCTAGACGGACCGACTTATACCGAGCCAAAAACATTCAGTACTTC
CSARRTDLYRAKNIQYF
>TRBV10-2|-|-|TRBJ2-7
TGCGCCAGCAGTGAGTCGACTCATAAGCGGGCCTACGAGCAGTACTTC
CASSESTHKRAYEQYF
>TRBV7-9|-|few|TRBJ1-1
TGTGCCAGCAGCTTAATCGGCAGGGATCCCACAAACACTGAAGCTTTCTTT
CASSLIGRDPTNTEAFF
>TRBV29-1|TRBD1|many|TRBJ2-1
TGCAGCGTTCGCGGAGGGGGGACAGGGGGTTACAATGAGCAGTTCTTC
CSVRGGGTGGYNEQFF
>TRBV2|TRBD1|-|TRBJ2-7
TGTGCCAGCAGTGTGGGGACAGGGGGCTTCGAGCAGTACTTC
CASSVGTGGFEQYF
>TRBV27|-|-|TRBJ2-7
TGTGCCAGCAGTTTATCCTTAGCGGTCTCCTACGAGCAGTACTTC
CASSLSLAVSYEQYF
>TRBV11-2|TRBD1|-|TRBJ2-3
TGTGCCAGCAGCTTAATGGGACAGCCCTCCACAGATACGCAGTATTTT
CASSLMGQPSTDTQYF
>TRBV4-1|-|-|TRBJ2-3
TGCGCCAGCAGCCAAGACGCCGCGGACACGAGCACAGATACGCAGTATTTT
CASSQDAADTSTDTQYF